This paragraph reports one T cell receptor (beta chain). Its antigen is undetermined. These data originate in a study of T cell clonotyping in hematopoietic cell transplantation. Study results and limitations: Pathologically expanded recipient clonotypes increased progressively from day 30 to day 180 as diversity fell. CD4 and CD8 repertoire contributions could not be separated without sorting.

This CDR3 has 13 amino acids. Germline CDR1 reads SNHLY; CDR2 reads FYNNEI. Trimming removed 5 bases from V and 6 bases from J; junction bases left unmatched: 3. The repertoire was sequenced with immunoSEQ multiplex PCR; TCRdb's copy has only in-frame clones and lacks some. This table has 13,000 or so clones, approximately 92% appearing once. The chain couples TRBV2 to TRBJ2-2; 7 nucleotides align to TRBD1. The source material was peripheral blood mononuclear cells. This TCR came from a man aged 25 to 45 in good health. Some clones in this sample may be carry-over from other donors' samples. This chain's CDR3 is CASSPGGSGELFF. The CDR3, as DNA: TGTGCCAGCAGTCCAGGGGGTTCCGGGGAGCTGTTTTTT.